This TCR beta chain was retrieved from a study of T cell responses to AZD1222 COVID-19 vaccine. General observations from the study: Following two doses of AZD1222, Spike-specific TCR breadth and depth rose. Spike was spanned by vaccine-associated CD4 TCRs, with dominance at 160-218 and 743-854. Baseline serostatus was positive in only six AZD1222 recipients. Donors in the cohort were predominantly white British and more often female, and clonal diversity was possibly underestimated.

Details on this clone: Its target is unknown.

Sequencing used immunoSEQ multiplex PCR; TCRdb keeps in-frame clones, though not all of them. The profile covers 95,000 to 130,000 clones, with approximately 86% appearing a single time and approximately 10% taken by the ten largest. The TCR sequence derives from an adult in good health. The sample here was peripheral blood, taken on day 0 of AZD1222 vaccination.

The CDR3 protein is CASSLVGYGANVLTF. CDR3 nucleotide sequence: TGTGCCAGCAGCTTAGTGGGGTACGGGGCCAACGTCCTGACTTTC. The chain combines TRBV11-2 with TRBJ2-6; no definite D call. This CDR3 has 15 amino acids. Trimming removed 1 base from V and 4 bases from J, with 8 bases in between. Germline CDR1 and CDR2: SGHAT and FQNNGV.